The clone carrying this T cell receptor beta chain was seen ten or more times. The TCRbeta library incorporated unique molecular identifiers. A single record per CDR3 protein comes from TCRdb applying MiXCR to the PCR reads. The table lists about 640,000 distinct CDR3 sequences, roughly 15% of them singletons. Germline V gives CDR1 SGHDT, CDR2 YYEEEE. CDR3 length equals 15 residues. Trimming pared 0 bases from V and 0 bases from J, leaving 4 bases between. These data come from a study of T-cell reconstitution after alpha-beta-depleted transplantation in children. V gene TRBV5-6 combines with J gene TRBJ1-6; D gene ambiguous. The clonotype was recovered from a human donor who donated a stem cell graft to a child with acute myeloid leukemia. The sequences come from PBMCs from the stem cell graft donor, collected from the stem cell graft. The CDR3 spells CASSLDRSYNSPLHF. CDR3 in DNA: TGTGCCAGCAGCTTGGATCGCTCCTATAATTCACCCCTCCACTTT. Full variable domain (missing parts from reference TRBV5-6 and TRBJ1-6): DAGVTQSPTHLIKTRGQQVTLRCSPKSGHDTVSWYQQALGQGPQFIFQYYEEEERQRGNFPDRFSGHQFPNYSSELNVNALLLGDSALYLCASSLDRSYNSPLHFGNGTRLTVT.